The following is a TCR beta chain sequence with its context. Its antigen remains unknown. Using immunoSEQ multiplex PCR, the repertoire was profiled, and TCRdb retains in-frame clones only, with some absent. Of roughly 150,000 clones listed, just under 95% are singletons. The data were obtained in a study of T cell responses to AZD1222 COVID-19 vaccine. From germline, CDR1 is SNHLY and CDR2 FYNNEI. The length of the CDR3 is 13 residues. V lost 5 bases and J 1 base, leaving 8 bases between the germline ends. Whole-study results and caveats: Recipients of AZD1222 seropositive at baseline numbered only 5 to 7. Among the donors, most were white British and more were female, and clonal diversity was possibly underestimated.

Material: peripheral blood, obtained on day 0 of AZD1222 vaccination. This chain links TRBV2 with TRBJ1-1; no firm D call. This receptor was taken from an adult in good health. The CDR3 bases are TGTGCCAGCAGTTTGGGCCCGAACACTGAAGCTTTCTTT. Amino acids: CASSLGPNTEAFF.